These 26 T cell receptor beta chains share one sample of origin, sequenced in a study of tumor-infiltrating lymphocytes in primary liver carcinoma. From around 500 ng of total RNA, TCR beta-specific cDNA was reverse-transcribed using a constant-region primer. Nested multiplex PCR, run for three rounds with slightly modified ARM-PCR, yielded TCR beta libraries. Forward primers for TRBV1-TRBV30 and a C-beta reverse primer served the first two PCR rounds, at about 10 cycles each. TCRdb independently ran MiXCR on the multiplex PCR reads; one entry per CDR3 protein. The data show about 64,000 distinct CDR3 sequences, 71% seen once. Between roughly 20 and 30 mg of unsorted bulk tissue served as the source from which RNA and DNA were co-extracted. Sequenced input: liver tumor tissue from sampling region 4. Subset indicated: tumor region T4, right-lateral pole. These receptors were taken from a man aged 40-50 years with primary liver carcinoma and hepatitis B virus infection.

Turning to this clonotype: Germline and junction disagree at one end, which may indicate a read error. V is TRBV19 and J is TRBJ2-2, with 9 bases lining up with TRBD1. There are 15 residues in the CDR3. Germline V CDR1 and CDR2: LNHDA, SQIVND (reference sequence). The CDR3 loop reads CDSSDRGQGSRELFF. CDR3 DNA: TGTGACAGTAGTGACCGGGGACAGGGTTCCCGGGAGCTGTTTTTT.

This rearrangement joins TRBV11-1 to TRBJ2-7, with 11 bases aligning to TRBD1. V was pared by 7 bases and J by 2 bases, with 7 bases of the junction left unmatched. The CDR3 is made up of 15 amino acids. Germline CDR1 SGHAT, CDR2 FQDESV (reference sequence). Written as DNA, the CDR3 is TGTGCCAGCAACGCGGGACAGGGGGAGACCTACGAGCAGTACTTC. Encoded protein: CASNAGQGETYEQYF.

Points on this clonotype: Because it lacks the conserved phenylalanine or tryptophan at the end, this CDR3 is likely a read error. This sequence joins TRBV11-2 and TRBJ2-7; a weak D match, TRBD1 (5 bases). CDR1 is SGHAT and CDR2 is FQNNGV in the germline V gene. The CDR3 totals 15 residues. CDR3 residues: CACSLGSGISSEQYL. The CDR3 DNA reads as TGTGCCTGCAGCTTAGGGTCAGGGATCTCTAGTGAGCAGTACTTA.

Comments on this clonotype: Its ends do not fully match the called genes, so a read error is possible. The chain uses TRBV4-1 and TRBJ2-7, with 10 positions matching TRBD1. The germline V gene has CDR1 MGHRA and CDR2 YSYEKL. The CDR3 covers 17 residues. The CDR3 DNA sequence: TGCGCCAGCAGCCAAGACTTGGGGACAGGGGCCTTCTACGAGGAGTACTTC. Translated, it gives CASSQDLGTGAFYEEYF.

Details on this clonotype: This may be a read error: a much more frequent sequence differs by one nucleotide. The gene calls are TRBV6-2 or TRBV6-3 and TRBJ2-7, with 7 bases matching TRBD2. CDR1 is MNHEY, CDR2 SVGEGT, per germline. There are 14 residues in the CDR3. The DNA for the CDR3 is TGTTCCAGCAGTTACGAGGGACTATCCTACGAGCAGTACTTC. The encoded protein is CSSSYEGLSYEQYF.

The chain combines TRBV29-1 with TRBJ1-1; TRBD1 might be the D (5 bases). V lost 7 bases, J lost 14 bases, and 32 bases lay in between. The V gene's germline CDR1 is SQVTM and CDR2 ANQGSEA. The CDR3 totals 15 residues. This CDR3 is CSASGGWAMNTETFF. The CDR3 nucleotides read TGCAGCGCATCGGGGGGGTGGGCTATGAACACTGAAACCTTCTTT. Based on the CDR3 plus reference TRBV29-1 and TRBJ1-1, the full variable domain is SAVISQKPSRDICQRGTSLTIQCQVDSQVTMMFWYRQQPGQSLTLIATANQGSEATYESGFVIDKFPISRPNLTFSTLTVSNMSPEDSSIYLCSASGGWAMNTETFFGQGTRLTVV.

Regarding this clonotype: A single base separates this from a much larger clone, so it may be a read error. This chain links TRBV25-1 with TRBJ1-4; D is possibly TRBD1 (6 bases). This CDR3 region has 14 residues. Germline V gene lookup returns CDR1 MGHDK and CDR2 SYGVNS. The DNA of the CDR3 is TGTGACAGCAGTGAACAGGTCATAGGGGGAAAACTGTTTTTT. Translation: CDSSEQVIGGKLFF.

This chain links TRBV11-2 with TRBJ2-7, with TRBD1 matching 8 bases. Germline V gene lookup returns CDR1 SGHAT and CDR2 FQNNGV. CDR3 length equals 15 residues. Here the CDR3 reads CANSTGTGQTYEQYF. The CDR3 DNA reads TGTGCTAACAGCACAGGGACAGGCCAAACCTACGAGCAGTACTTC. The complete variable domain, with remaining parts taken from reference TRBV11-2 and TRBJ2-7, reads EAGVAQSPRYKIIEKRQSVAFWCNPISGHATLYWYQQILGQGPKLLIQFQNNGVVDDSQLPKDRFSAERLKGVDSTLKIQPAKLEDSAVYLCANSTGTGQTYEQYFGPGTRLTVT.

The rearrangement links TRBV3-1 to TRBJ1-1, with no clear D. CDR1 is LGHDT, CDR2 YNNKEL, per germline (reference sequence). The CDR3 runs 13 residues. The V and J ends lost 1 base and 5 bases respectively, with 8 bases between them. The CDR3 loop reads CASSQGERTEAFF. In DNA form, the CDR3 reads TGTGCCAGCAGCCAAGGAGAGAGGACTGAAGCTTTCTTT.

In its sample, this clonotype was seen a few times. One junction end does not reproduce the germline sequence, and a read error may be involved. V gene TRBV11-2 combines with J gene TRBJ2-2, with D possibly matching TRBD2 (6 bases). The CDR3 sequence is 17 residues long. Germline CDR1 reads SGHAT; CDR2 reads FQNNGV. In nucleotides, the CDR3 is TGTGCCAGTAGCTTAGTATTAGGAGGGGCGAACACCGGGGTGCTGTTTTTC. This translates into CASSLVLGGANTGVLFF.

The chain couples TRBV12-3 or TRBV12-4 to TRBJ2-1; a possible D gene is TRBD1 (5 bases). V lost 6 bases to trimming and J lost 6 bases, with 18 bases between them. The CDR3 contains 15 residues. CDR3 in amino acids: CASSPGHGSLNEQFF. CDR3 coding DNA: TGTGCCAGCAGCCCAGGACACGGTTCTCTCAATGAGCAGTTCTTC.

In regard to this clonotype: The junction shows a germline mismatch at one end, possibly a read error. V gene TRBV6-5 combines with J gene TRBJ2-3; TRBD2 is a possible D gene (5 bases). This CDR3 has 16 residues. The germline gives CDR1 MNHEY, CDR2 SVGAGI. This chain's CDR3 is CASRAAAGPSSDTQCF. The DNA of the CDR3 is TGTGCCAGCAGGGCTGCTGCGGGCCCTAGCTCAGATACGCAGTGTTTT.

On this clonotype: One end of the junction is discordant with germline, which a read error may explain. The chain joins TRBV11-2 to TRBJ2-1; D not certain. In germline, CDR1 is SGHAT, CDR2 FQNNGV. This CDR3 contains 14 residues. In DNA, the CDR3 is TGTGCCAGCTGCTTATACCGTCTAGTTAGTGAGCATTTCTTC. It specifies CASCLYRLVSEHFF.

Turning to this clonotype: Being one base from a much bigger clone, this may be a read error. The genes are TRBV11-2 and TRBJ2-5; possibly TRBD2 for D (6 bases). Germline V gene sequence: CDR1 SGHAT, CDR2 FQNNGV. Deletions cut 7 bases from V and 1 base from J, with 13 bases between. The CDR3 has 14 residues. This CDR3 reads CASNSRGTQETQYF. The DNA for the CDR3 is TGTGCCAGCAACTCACGCGGGACCCAAGAGACCCAGTACTTC. Looking up the rest from reference TRBV11-2 and TRBJ2-5 gives the full variable domain: EAGVAQSPRYKIIEKRQSVAFWCNPISGHATLYWYQQILGQGPKLLIQFQNNGVVDDSQLPKDRFSAERLKGVDSTLKIQPAKLEDSAVYLCASNSRGTQETQYFGPGTRLLVL.

This rearrangement joins TRBV29-1 to TRBJ2-4, with D maybe TRBD2 (6 bases). The V gene lost 1 base and the J gene lost 5 bases, with 9 bases spanning the gap. The CDR3 consists of 13 residues. Per germline, CDR1 SQVTM and CDR2 ANQGSEA. The CDR3 loop reads CSVEGGEENIQYF. CDR3 coding DNA: TGCAGCGTTGAAGGGGGGGAGGAAAACATTCAGTACTTC.

At least ten counts were recorded for this clonotype. V is TRBV11-2 and J is TRBJ1-4, with D possibly TRBD1 on 6 matching bases. CDR3 size: 14 residues. CDR1 is SGHAT and CDR2 is FQNNGV in the germline V gene. V was shortened by 0 bases and J by 14 bases, with 16 bases between the two germline ends. The CDR3: CASSLDLGGLRLFF. For the CDR3, the DNA is TGTGCCAGCAGCTTAGATCTTGGGGGGCTCAGGCTGTTTTTT. Full variable domain (remainder filled in from reference TRBV11-2 and TRBJ1-4): EAGVAQSPRYKIIEKRQSVAFWCNPISGHATLYWYQQILGQGPKLLIQFQNNGVVDDSQLPKDRFSAERLKGVDSTLKIQPAKLEDSAVYLCASSLDLGGLRLFFGSGTQLSVL.

CDR3 sequence: CSVEGGTGVHDEQFF. In DNA, the CDR3 is TGCAGCGTTGAAGGTGGCACAGGGGTCCACGATGAGCAGTTCTTC. V and J are TRBV29-1 and TRBJ2-1, with 7 bases fitting TRBD1. Looked up from germline, CDR1 is SQVTM and CDR2 is ANQGSEA. The CDR3 runs 15 residues. The ends lost 1 base at V and 8 bases at J; junction bases unmatched: 11.

As for this clonotype: Germline is not matched at one junction end, which may reflect a read error. The V gene is TRBV11-3, the J gene TRBJ1-1; maybe TRBD1 (6 bases). This CDR3 spans 13 amino acids. Germline assignment: CDR1 SGHNT and CDR2 YENEEA. The CDR3 nucleotides read TGCGCCAGCAGCTTAGAAGGGGGGACTGAAGCTTTCTTT. Translated: CASSLEGGTEAFF.

In regard to this clonotype: At one of its ends the junction is not consistent with the germline gene, which may arise from a read error. This chain's CDR3 is CSVEGDNQPQQF. DNA of the CDR3: TGCAGCGTTGAAGGAGACAATCAGCCCCAACAGTTT. The gene calls are TRBV29-1 and TRBJ1-5; D not resolved. The CDR3 covers 12 residues. The germline V gene encodes CDR1 SQVTM and CDR2 ANQGSEA.

Concerning this clonotype itself: The junction departs from germline at one end; a sequencing error may be responsible. The genes are TRBV10-3 and TRBJ2-7; the match to TRBD2 covers 8 bases. CDR1 and CDR2 (germline): ENHRY, SYGVKD. This CDR3 has 19 residues. The chain's CDR3 is CAITKRSGLVGDFSYEQYF. CDR3 DNA: TGTGCCATCACCAAACGATCGGGACTAGTGGGAGACTTCTCCTATGAGCAGTACTTC.

As to this clonotype: A much larger clone lies one base from this, so it may be a read error. The conserved closing phenylalanine or tryptophan is absent in this CDR3, likely reflecting a read error. Because the CDR3's place on the DNA is in doubt, the DNA is left out and the CDR3 is given as listed by TCRdb. The chain recombines TRBV6-6 with TRBJ1-1; whether TRBD1, the table's D call, matches the DNA was not checked. In germline, CDR1 is MNHNY, CDR2 SVGAGI (reference sequence). The CDR3 spans 13 residues, counting both ends. CDR3 residues: CASSTGGTSEAFS.

This clonotype was seen at least ten times. J is TRBJ1-5 and V is TRBV4-1; the D gene is possibly TRBD1 (6 bases). Germline V gene lookup returns CDR1 MGHRA and CDR2 YSYEKL. CDR3 length: 13 amino acids. Trimming pared 4 bases from V and 4 bases from J, leaving 8 bases between. The CDR3 DNA reads as TGCGCCAGCAGCCGAGGACAGAATCAGCCCCAGCATTTT. Encoded protein: CASSRGQNQPQHF.

Points on this clonotype: A junction boundary mismatches the germline segment, possibly from a read error. The chain uses TRBV11-2 and TRBJ2-5; the D gene is possibly TRBD2 (5 bases). The germline CDR1 and CDR2 sequences are SGHAT and FQNNGV. The CDR3 length is 15 residues. The CDR3 region has the DNA TGTGCCAGCAGCTTCGAGTGGAATCAGAGGGAGATCAAGTGCTTC. This sequence encodes CASSFEWNQREIKCF.

This clonotype was seen a few times. The chain couples TRBV6-1 to TRBJ2-5, with TRBD2 matching over 10 bases. This CDR3 comprises 17 residues. J was trimmed by 8 bases and V by 9 bases; bases with no gene match: 21. Germline CDR1 reads MNHNS; CDR2 reads SASEGT. CDR3 DNA sequence: TGTGCCAGGACCTTAGCGGGAGGCCCGATGGACCGCGTCACCCAGTACTTC. Translated, it gives CARTLAGGPMDRVTQYF.

Concerning this clonotype: The final CDR3 position lacks the conserved phenylalanine or tryptophan, pointing to a likely read error. V usage is TRBV4-3 and J usage is TRBJ2-7; possibly TRBD2 for D (7 bases). This CDR3 contains 15 residues. The germline CDR1 and CDR2 sequences are LGHNA and YSLEER. CDR3 sequence reads: CASRQDRGAGDEQYH. The CDR3 bases are TGCGCCAGCAGGCAAGATAGGGGGGCGGGAGACGAGCAGTACCAC.

Points on this clonotype: Germline and junction disagree at one end, which may indicate a read error. This chain connects TRBV12-3 or TRBV12-4 to TRBJ2-7, with 11 nucleotides matching TRBD2. The CDR3 extends over 15 amino acids. For the CDR3, the DNA is TGTGCCAGCGCAATAGCGGGAGGGTCTTCCTACGACCAGTACTTC. Encoded protein: CASAIAGGSSYDQYF.